Described below is a single T cell receptor (beta chain) sequence and its context. Germline CDR1 and CDR2: KGHSH and LQKENI. V lost 3 bases to trimming and J lost 3 bases; unmatched junction nucleotides: 5. This CDR3 region has 16 residues. In the source study's methods: From reference gene primer amplification, estimates of nucleated cell counts were derived. The data were produced by immunoSEQ multiplex PCR, yet TCRdb's version contains in-frame clones alone and is incomplete. D and trimming come from the DNA, and the V and J calls and clone size come from that table. The sample contains roughly 54,000 clones, 85% to 95% of which appear only once. The entry originates in a study of blood T cell repertoires in COVID-19. Study summary: T cells, B-cell-depleted T cells, or PBMCs provided the cDNA or gDNA that served as material.

This rearrangement joins TRBV18 to TRBJ1-1; 12 bases are shared with TRBD1. The sequence was obtained from a man over 45 with acute or convalescent COVID-19. Sequenced sample: peripheral blood. In nucleotides, the CDR3 is TGTGCCAGCTCACCCCGGGACAGGGGGCCGTACACTGAAGCTTTCTTT. It codes for CASSPRDRGPYTEAFF. Full variable domain (remainder filled in from reference TRBV18 and TRBJ1-1): NAGVMQNPRHLVRRRGQEARLRCSPMKGHSHVYWYRQLPEEGLKFMVYLQKENIIDESGMPKERFSAEFPKEGPSILRIQQVVRGDSAAYFCASSPRDRGPYTEAFFGQGTRLTVV.